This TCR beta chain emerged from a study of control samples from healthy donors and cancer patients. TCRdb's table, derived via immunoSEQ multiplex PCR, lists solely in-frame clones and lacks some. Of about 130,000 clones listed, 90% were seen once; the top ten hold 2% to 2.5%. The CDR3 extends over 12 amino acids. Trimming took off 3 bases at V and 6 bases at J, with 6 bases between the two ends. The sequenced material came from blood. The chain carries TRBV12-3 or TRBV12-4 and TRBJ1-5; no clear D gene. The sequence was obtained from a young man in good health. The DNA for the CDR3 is TGTGCCAGCAGTTTCACCGTTCAGCCCCAGCATTTT. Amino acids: CASSFTVQPQHF.